This T cell receptor beta chain was recorded in a study of control samples from healthy donors and cancer patients. This CDR3 has 14 residues. Trimming left V 5 bases short and J 1 base short, with 9 bases between. CDR1 and CDR2 (germline): SGHNT, YENEEA. Repertoires were generated with immunoSEQ multiplex PCR, while TCRdb's copy carries only in-frame clones and drops some. The top ten clones hold 2% to 2.5% of a sample with 100,000 or so clones, 92% of them seen once. The sequencing input was blood. The clonotype comes from a woman under 30 in good health. This chain uses TRBV11-3 with TRBJ1-3; D may be TRBD1 (6 bases). The CDR3 DNA is TGTGCCAGCAGCCCGACAGGTTCTGGAAACACCATATATTTT. Translated, it gives CASSPTGSGNTIYF.